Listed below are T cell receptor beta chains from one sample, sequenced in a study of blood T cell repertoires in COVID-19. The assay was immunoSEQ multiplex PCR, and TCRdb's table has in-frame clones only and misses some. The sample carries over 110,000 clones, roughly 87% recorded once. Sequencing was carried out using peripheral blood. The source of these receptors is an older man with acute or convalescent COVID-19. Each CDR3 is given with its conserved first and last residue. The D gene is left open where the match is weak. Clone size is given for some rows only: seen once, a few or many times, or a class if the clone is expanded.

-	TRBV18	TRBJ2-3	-	CASSPGFGAADTQYF	TGTGCCAGCTCACCAGGTTTTGGGGCGGCAGATACGCAGTATTTT
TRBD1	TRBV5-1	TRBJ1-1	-	CASSTGQVAEAFF	TGCGCCAGCAGCACGGGACAGGTGGCTGAAGCTTTCTTT
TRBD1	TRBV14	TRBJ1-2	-	CASSRTWTGPNYGYTF	TGTGCCAGCAGCCGCACCTGGACAGGACCTAACTATGGCTACACCTTC
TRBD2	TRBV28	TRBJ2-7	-	CASSPGGGVIGMEQYF	TGTGCCAGCAGTCCCGGCGGGGGTGTAATTGGGATGGAGCAGTACTTC
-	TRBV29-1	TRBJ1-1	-	CSGAGPTNTEAFF	TGCAGCGGGGCGGGACCCACGAACACTGAAGCTTTCTTT
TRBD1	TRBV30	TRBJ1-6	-	CAWSFGQDGSPLHF	TGTGCCTGGAGTTTCGGACAGGATGGTTCACCCCTCCACTTT
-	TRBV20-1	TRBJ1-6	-	CSASDSSYNSPLHF	TGCAGTGCTAGTGATAGCTCCTATAATTCACCCCTCCACTTT
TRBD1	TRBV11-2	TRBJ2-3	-	CASSQGTGLYTDTQYF	TGTGCCAGCAGCCAAGGGACAGGACTTTACACAGATACGCAGTATTTT
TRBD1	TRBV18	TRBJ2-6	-	CASSPVTGTGANVLTF	TGTGCCAGCTCACCCGTGACAGGGACTGGGGCCAACGTCCTGACTTTC
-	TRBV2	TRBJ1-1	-	CASRAEGQRNTEAFF	TGTGCCAGCAGAGCAGAAGGACAGAGGAACACTGAAGCTTTCTTT
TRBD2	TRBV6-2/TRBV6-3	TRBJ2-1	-	CASSPLLSGSYNEQFF	TGTGCCAGCAGTCCCCTCCTTAGCGGGAGTTACAATGAGCAGTTCTTC
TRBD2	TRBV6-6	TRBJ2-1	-	CASSTGTSSLNEQFF	TGTGCCAGCAGTACCGGGACTAGCAGCTTGAATGAGCAGTTCTTC
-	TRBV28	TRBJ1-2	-	CASSMWRSSYTF	TGTGCCAGCAGCATGTGGAGGTCAAGCTACACCTTC
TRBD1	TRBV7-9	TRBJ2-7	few	CASSLDGTGGFEQYF	TGTGCCAGCAGCTTAGACGGGACAGGGGGCTTCGAGCAGTACTTC
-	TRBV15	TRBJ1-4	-	CATSRAPGATNEKLFF	TGTGCCACCAGCAGAGCCCCGGGAGCAACTAATGAAAAACTGTTTTTT
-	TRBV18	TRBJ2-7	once	CASSLTRDEQYF	TGTGCCAGCTCACTAACCAGGGATGAGCAGTACTTC
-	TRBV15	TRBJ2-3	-	CATSRDVDAGSTDTQYF	TGTGCCACCAGCAGAGATGTCGACGCGGGGAGCACAGATACGCAGTATTTT
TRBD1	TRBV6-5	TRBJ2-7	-	CASRRTQGYEQYF	TGTGCCAGCAGACGCACACAGGGGTACGAGCAGTACTTC
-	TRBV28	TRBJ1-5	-	CASSFASRGSNQPQHF	TGTGCCAGCAGTTTTGCTTCAAGGGGCTCCAATCAGCCCCAGCATTTT
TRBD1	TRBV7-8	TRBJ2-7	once	CASSLDRGPYEQYF	TGTGCCAGCAGCTTAGACAGGGGCCCCTACGAGCAGTACTTC
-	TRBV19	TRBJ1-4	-	CASRGQATNEKLFF	TGTGCCAGTAGGGGGCAGGCAACTAATGAAAAACTGTTTTTT
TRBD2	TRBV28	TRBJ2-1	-	CASSSPYSGRAYNEQFF	TGTGCCAGCAGTTCACCCTATAGCGGGAGAGCCTACAATGAGCAGTTCTTC
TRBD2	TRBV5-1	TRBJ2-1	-	CASTPGGTSGFYNEQFF	TGCGCCAGCACTCCAGGAGGGACTAGCGGATTTTACAATGAGCAGTTCTTC
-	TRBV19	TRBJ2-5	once	CASSTPPSRGGETQYF	TGTGCCAGTTCAACCCCTCCTTCGAGAGGCGGAGAGACCCAGTACTTC
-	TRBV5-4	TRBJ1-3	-	CATSGFSSGNTIYF	TGTGCCACGAGCGGATTTTCCTCTGGAAACACCATATATTTT
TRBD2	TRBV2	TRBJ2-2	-	CASSRAGVNTGELFF	TGTGCCAGCAGCCGAGCGGGAGTCAACACCGGGGAGCTGTTTTTT
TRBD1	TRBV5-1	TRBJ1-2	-	CASSGDRAGYTF	TGCGCCAGCAGCGGGGACAGGGCTGGCTACACCTTC
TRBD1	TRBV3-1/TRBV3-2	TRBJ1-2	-	CASSQGQVNGYTF	TGTGCCAGCAGCCAGGGACAGGTTAATGGCTACACCTTC
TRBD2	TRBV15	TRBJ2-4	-	CATSRRGTSGDLAKNIQYF	TGTGCCACCAGCCGGAGGGGGACTAGCGGTGATCTAGCCAAAAACATTCAGTACTTC
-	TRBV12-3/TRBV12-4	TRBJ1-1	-	CASSSDEGTEAFF	TGTGCCAGCAGTTCCGACGAGGGCACTGAAGCTTTCTTT
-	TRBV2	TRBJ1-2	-	CASSERGEGGYTF	TGTGCCAGCAGTGAAAGAGGGGAGGGTGGCTACACCTTC
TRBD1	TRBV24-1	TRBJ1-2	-	CATRGQGASGGYTF	TGTGCCACCAGGGGACAGGGGGCTTCGGGAGGCTACACCTTC
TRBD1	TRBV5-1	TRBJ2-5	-	CASSNRGLYETQYF	TGCGCCAGCTCAAACAGGGGGCTTTATGAGACCCAGTACTTC
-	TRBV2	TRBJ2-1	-	CASSQEQFF	TGTGCCAGCAGTCAGGAGCAGTTCTTC
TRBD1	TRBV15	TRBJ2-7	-	CATSRGGQGAHEQYF	TGTGCCACCAGCAGAGGGGGACAGGGGGCCCACGAGCAGTACTTC
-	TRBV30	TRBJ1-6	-	CAWSKGGGSSPLHF	TGTGCCTGGAGTAAGGGCGGGGGCTCTTCACCCCTCCACTTT
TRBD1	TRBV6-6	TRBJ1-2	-	CASTGQASYGYTF	TGTGCCAGCACGGGACAGGCGAGCTATGGCTACACCTTC
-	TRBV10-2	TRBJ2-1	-	CASSPGQGPFDEQFF	TGCGCCAGCAGCCCCGGGCAGGGTCCATTCGATGAGCAGTTCTTC
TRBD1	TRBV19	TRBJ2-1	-	CASSIWTGDANEQFF	TGTGCCAGTAGTATCTGGACAGGGGACGCCAATGAGCAGTTCTTC
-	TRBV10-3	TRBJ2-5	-	CAISDHGNQETQYF	TGTGCCATCAGTGATCATGGCAACCAAGAGACCCAGTACTTC
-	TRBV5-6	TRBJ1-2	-	CASSSTDNFNYGYTF	TGTGCCAGCAGCTCAACGGACAATTTTAACTATGGCTACACCTTC
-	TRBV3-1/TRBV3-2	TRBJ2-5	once	CASSQDRRGPQETQYF	TGTGCCAGCAGCCAAGATCGGCGGGGCCCCCAAGAGACCCAGTACTTC
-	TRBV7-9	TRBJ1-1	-	CASSTSGGNTEAFF	TGTGCCAGCAGCACCTCGGGTGGGAACACTGAAGCTTTCTTT
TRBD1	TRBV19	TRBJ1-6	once	CASRLQGNGNSPLHF	TGTGCCAGTAGGCTACAGGGGAATGGGAATTCACCCCTCCACTTT
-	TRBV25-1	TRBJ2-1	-	CASRELTGEQFF	TGTGCCAGCAGGGAGTTGACGGGTGAGCAGTTCTTC